The rows below give T cell receptor beta chains drawn from one sample of a study of T-cell memory formation after mild COVID-19. Using its own MiXCR run on the 5' RACE reads, TCRdb lists one record per CDR3 protein. Of about 350,000 distinct CDR3 sequences listed, approximately 15% are singletons. The sample was PBMCs or a T cell subset sorted from them (not recorded which). These receptors originate from a man between 18 and 29 years old who had mild COVID-19 (a few samples of this study predate the infection). Cell type and time point are not known. The CDR3 runs from the conserved cysteine through the conserved F or W. Each record gives: V gene, J gene, CDR3 protein.

V: TRBV7-2; J: TRBJ2-1; CDR3: CASSVGVGYNEQFF
V: TRBV20-1; J: TRBJ1-1; CDR3: CSARDQGDTEAFF
V: TRBV28; J: TRBJ2-2; CDR3: CASSLGGVAGELFF
V: TRBV6-5; J: TRBJ2-1; CDR3: CASRKGQYYEQFF
V: TRBV6-2/TRBV6-3; J: TRBJ2-1; CDR3: CASSYYGSYNEQFF
V: TRBV12-3/TRBV12-4; J: TRBJ2-1; CDR3: CASSLRLAGSEGKQFF
V: TRBV15; J: TRBJ1-3; CDR3: CATSPSVNPGNTIYF
V: TRBV9; J: TRBJ2-3; CDR3: CASSVTAGAGFSTDTQYF
V: TRBV5-1; J: TRBJ2-3; CDR3: CASSSVFSTDTQYF
V: TRBV5-1; J: TRBJ2-2; CDR3: CASSRAGTTTGELFF
V: TRBV12-3/TRBV12-4; J: TRBJ2-3; CDR3: CASSLTADGRTDTQYF
V: TRBV7-9; J: TRBJ2-1; CDR3: CASSPGPREGEQFF
V: TRBV2; J: TRBJ1-4; CDR3: CASADTDPKF
V: TRBV29-1; J: TRBJ2-2; CDR3: CSVEGRENTGELFF
V: TRBV11-3; J: TRBJ2-1; CDR3: CASSLGSTGNEQFF
V: TRBV4-3; J: TRBJ1-1; CDR3: CASSQGDMNTEAFF
V: TRBV5-1; J: TRBJ1-1; CDR3: CASSFVGTGILTEAFF
V: TRBV4-1; J: TRBJ2-7; CDR3: CASSPGDRVGKQYF
V: TRBV29-1; J: TRBJ2-1; CDR3: CSVATSGGGEQFF
V: TRBV6-5; J: TRBJ1-5; CDR3: CASTPDMRGNQPQHF
V: TRBV6-1; J: TRBJ1-6; CDR3: CASTPGPRGSPLHF
V: TRBV19; J: TRBJ1-4; CDR3: CASSPQQLNEKLFF
V: TRBV5-1; J: TRBJ2-5; CDR3: CASSAGTSQETQYF
V: TRBV20-1; J: TRBJ1-6; CDR3: CSVRRGLAVSSPLHF
V: TRBV12-3/TRBV12-4; J: TRBJ2-2; CDR3: CASSLRTSNTGELFF
V: TRBV6-6; J: TRBJ2-1; CDR3: CASSYRGADEQFF
V: TRBV10-3; J: TRBJ1-1; CDR3: CAISESAGREAFF
V: TRBV19; J: TRBJ2-7; CDR3: CASSIIPGTGDYEQYF
V: TRBV20-1; J: TRBJ1-1; CDR3: CSAKDRDTEAFF
V: TRBV11-2; J: TRBJ2-5; CDR3: CASSLAVHAETQYF
V: TRBV4-1; J: TRBJ2-6; CDR3: CASSEGFAFSGANVLTF
V: TRBV3-1; J: TRBJ2-1; CDR3: CASSQGIEVREQFF
V: TRBV6-1; J: TRBJ1-4; CDR3: CASSEWDRAPNEKLFF
V: TRBV28; J: TRBJ2-6; CDR3: CASTGTGFIGANVLTF
V: TRBV5-4; J: TRBJ1-4; CDR3: CASSLDNLGGEKLFF
V: TRBV5-1; J: TRBJ2-5; CDR3: CASSNRGLALQETQYF
V: TRBV5-1; J: TRBJ2-2; CDR3: CASSPGQGVAGELFF
V: TRBV9; J: TRBJ2-7; CDR3: CASSPSGRGLPYEQYF
V: TRBV19; J: TRBJ2-2; CDR3: CASSIWGYTGELFF
V: TRBV7-9; J: TRBJ2-3; CDR3: CASSLVPGQGVDTQYF
V: TRBV6-1; J: TRBJ2-1; CDR3: CASSQIPLGWTSAVF
V: TRBV4-1; J: TRBJ2-5; CDR3: CASSQGVRGQETQYF
V: TRBV27; J: TRBJ2-3; CDR3: CANSSESDTQYF
V: TRBV7-2; J: TRBJ2-5; CDR3: CASSLHLGPTQETQYF
V: TRBV9; J: TRBJ1-2; CDR3: CASSVDWGNGYGYTF
V: TRBV11-2; J: TRBJ2-7; CDR3: CASLFMIGNEQYF
V: TRBV10-2; J: TRBJ1-6; CDR3: CASSPRDNSPLHF
V: TRBV6-5; J: TRBJ2-4; CDR3: CASSPPGAKNIQYF
V: TRBV10-3; J: TRBJ2-1; CDR3: CAISGRGQGATEQFF
V: TRBV20-1; J: TRBJ1-2; CDR3: CSARQGANYGYTF
V: TRBV5-1; J: TRBJ2-1; CDR3: CASSLAGGINEQFF
V: TRBV7-8; J: TRBJ1-6; CDR3: CASSSGGMGSPLHF